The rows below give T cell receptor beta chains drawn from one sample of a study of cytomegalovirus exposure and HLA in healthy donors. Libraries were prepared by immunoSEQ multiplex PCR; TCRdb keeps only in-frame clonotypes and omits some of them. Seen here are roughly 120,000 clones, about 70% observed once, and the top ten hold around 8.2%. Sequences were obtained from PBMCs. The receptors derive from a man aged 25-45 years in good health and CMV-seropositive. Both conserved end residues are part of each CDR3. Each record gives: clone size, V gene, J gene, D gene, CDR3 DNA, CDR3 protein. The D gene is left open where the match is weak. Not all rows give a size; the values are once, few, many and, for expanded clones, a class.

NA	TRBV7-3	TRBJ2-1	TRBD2	TGTGCCAGCAGCTTAAATGGCGGGGGGGATCCCTCCTACAATGAGCAGTTCTTC	CASSLNGGGDPSYNEQFF
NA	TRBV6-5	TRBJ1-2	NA	TGTGCCAGCAGGGTACAGGGCCACTATGGCTACACCTTC	CASRVQGHYGYTF
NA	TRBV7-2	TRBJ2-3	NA	TGTGCCAGCAGCGCCACTTCGGATACGCAGTATTTT	CASSATSDTQYF
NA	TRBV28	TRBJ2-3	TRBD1	TGTGCCAGCAGCTTCCGGGACAGGGGACTTGCAGATACGCAGTATTTT	CASSFRDRGLADTQYF
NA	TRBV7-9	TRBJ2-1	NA	TGTGCCAGCAGCACCGGGACTCTTTTAAACAATGAGCAGTTCTTC	CASSTGTLLNNEQFF
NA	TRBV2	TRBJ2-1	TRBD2	TGTGCCAGCAGTGAAGCCCTAGCGGGAGGTAATGAGCAGTTCTTC	CASSEALAGGNEQFF
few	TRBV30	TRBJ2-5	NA	TGTGCCTGGAGAGGACGGGGTTCGGAGACCCAGTACTTC	CAWRGRGSETQYF
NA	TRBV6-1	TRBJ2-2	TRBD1	TGTGCCAGCACTACAGACAGGGTCAATACCGGGGAGCTGTTTTTT	CASTTDRVNTGELFF
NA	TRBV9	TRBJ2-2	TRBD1	TGTGCCAGCAGCGTAAGGGGACAGGGGAACACCGGGGAGCTGTTTTTT	CASSVRGQGNTGELFF
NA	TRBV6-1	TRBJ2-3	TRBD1	TGTGCCAGCAGTGAAGGGACAGGGGGCATCGATACGCAGTATTTT	CASSEGTGGIDTQYF
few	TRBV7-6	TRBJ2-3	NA	TGTGCCAGCAGCTTAGGCTTACCGGTAGATACGCAGTATTTT	CASSLGLPVDTQYF
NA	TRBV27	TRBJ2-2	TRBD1	TGTGCCAGCACCCTTGTAACAGGGGCCGGGGAGCTGTTTTTT	CASTLVTGAGELFF
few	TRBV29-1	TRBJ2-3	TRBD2	TGCAGCGTTGAAGGGGGACTAGCGGGAGTTCCAGATACGCAGTATTTT	CSVEGGLAGVPDTQYF
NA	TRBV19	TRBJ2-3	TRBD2	TGTGCCAGTAGCTACAATCTTCCGGGACTAGCGGGGACAGATACGCAGTATTTT	CASSYNLPGLAGTDTQYF
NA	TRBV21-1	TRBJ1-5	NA	TGTGCCAGCAGCGGGACAGGGTCGCAACAGCCCCAGCATTTT	CASSGTGSQQPQHF
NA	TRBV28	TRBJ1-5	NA	TGTGCCAGCAGTTCCCCTCGGTATCTTAATAGCAATCAGCCCCAGCATTTT	CASSSPRYLNSNQPQHF
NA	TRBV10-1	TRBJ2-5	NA	TGCGCCAGCAGTGAAGCTACTTGGGGGGCCCAGTACTTC	CASSEATWGAQYF
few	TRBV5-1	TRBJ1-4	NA	TGCGCCAGCAGCCGTGATGAAAAACTGTTTTTT	CASSRDEKLFF
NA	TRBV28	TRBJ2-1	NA	TGTGCCAGCAGACTTAACCCTGACACCTCCAATGAGCAGTTCTTC	CASRLNPDTSNEQFF
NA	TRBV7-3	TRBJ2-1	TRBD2	TGTGCCAGCAGCCCCCAGAGGGTAGCGGGGTACGAACCCAATGAGCAGTTCTTC	CASSPQRVAGYEPNEQFF
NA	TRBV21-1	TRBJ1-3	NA	TGTGCCAACCCGGGACAGCATGAGTCCCGCCCTGGAAACACCATATATTTT	CANPGQHESRPGNTIYF
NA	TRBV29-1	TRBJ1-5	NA	TGCAGCGTCGAGACTGTTAGCAATCAGCCCCAGCATTTT	CSVETVSNQPQHF
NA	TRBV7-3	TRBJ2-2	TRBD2	TGTGCCAGCAGCCCAATCGGGGGGTGGGGCACCGGGGAGCTGTTTTTT	CASSPIGGWGTGELFF
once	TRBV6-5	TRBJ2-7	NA	TGTGCCAGCAGTTCGTCGCGCTCCTTGGGGCCCTACGAGCAGTACTTC	CASSSSRSLGPYEQYF
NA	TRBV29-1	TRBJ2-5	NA	TGCAGCGTTGAATCGACTACCGAAGAGACCCAGTACTTC	CSVESTTEETQYF
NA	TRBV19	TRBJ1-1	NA	TGTGCCAGTAGTATCCCGGACAGCATGAACACTGAAGCTTTCTTT	CASSIPDSMNTEAFF
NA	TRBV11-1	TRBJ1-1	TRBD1	TGTGCCAGCAGCTCTAGGACAGGCGGCACTGAAGCTTTCTTT	CASSSRTGGTEAFF
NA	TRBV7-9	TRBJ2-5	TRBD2	TGTGCCAGCAGCTTAGGTCTAAAGCGGGGGGAGACCCAGTACTTC	CASSLGLKRGETQYF
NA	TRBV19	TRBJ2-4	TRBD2	TGTGCCAGTAGTCAAACCGGGGGGACTAGCCAGTACTTC	CASSQTGGTSQYF
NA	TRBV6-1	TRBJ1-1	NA	TGTGCCAGCAGTGAGGGGACGGATTGGAGGGGCACTGAAGCTTTCTTT	CASSEGTDWRGTEAFF
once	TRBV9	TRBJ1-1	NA	TGTGCCAGCAGCCCCAGCAGGGATACGAGGGAAGCTTTCTTT	CASSPSRDTREAFF
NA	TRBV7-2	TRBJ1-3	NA	TGTGCCAGCAGCCCGCCGGGACTCTCGAGGCCTGGAAACACCATATATTTT	CASSPPGLSRPGNTIYF
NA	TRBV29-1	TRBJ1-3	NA	TGCAGCGTCGAATCAGGCACAAACACCATATATTTT	CSVESGTNTIYF
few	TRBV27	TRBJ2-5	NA	TGTGCCAGCAGTCCGGAGGCCCAAGAGACCCAGTACTTC	CASSPEAQETQYF
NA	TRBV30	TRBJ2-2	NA	TGTGCCTGGAGTGGAAGAGGTAACGCCGGGGAGCTGTTTTTT	CAWSGRGNAGELFF
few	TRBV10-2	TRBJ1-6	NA	TGCGCCAGCACCGAACCTACGGTTTCACCCCTCCACTTT	CASTEPTVSPLHF
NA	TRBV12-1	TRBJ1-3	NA	TGTGCCAGCAGCACCAAAAACGTTGATGGGCTCTCTGGAAACACCATATATTTT	CASSTKNVDGLSGNTIYF
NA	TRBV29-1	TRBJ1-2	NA	TGCAGCGTTGAAGTTTTGGTGACAGTAGCCTACTATGGCTACACCTTC	CSVEVLVTVAYYGYTF
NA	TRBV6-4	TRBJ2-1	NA	TGTGCCAGCAGGGAGCTGTGGGTTGTCTACAATGAGCAGTTCTTC	CASRELWVVYNEQFF
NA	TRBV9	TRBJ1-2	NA	TGTGCCAGCAGCGTGACAGGCTCAAGCTTCTATGGCTACACCTTC	CASSVTGSSFYGYTF
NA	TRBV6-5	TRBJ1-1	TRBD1	TGTGCCAGCAGTGCAATCCGGGACAGGGGGCTTGAAGCTTTCTTT	CASSAIRDRGLEAFF
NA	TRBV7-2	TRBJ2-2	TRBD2	TGTGCCAGCAGCTTAGAACTAGCGGCCTATACCGGGGAGCTGTTTTTT	CASSLELAAYTGELFF
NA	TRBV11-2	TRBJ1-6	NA	TGTGCCAGCAGCTTAGAGTGGCAGGGAGGTTCACCCCTCCACTTT	CASSLEWQGGSPLHF
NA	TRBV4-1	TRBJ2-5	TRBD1	TGCGCCAACAGCTTCGGGACAGGGGGCCAAGAGACCCAGTACTTC	CANSFGTGGQETQYF
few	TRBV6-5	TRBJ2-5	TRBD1	TGTGCCAGCAGTTACTTTGGACAGGACCAAGAGACCCAGTACTTC	CASSYFGQDQETQYF
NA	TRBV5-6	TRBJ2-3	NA	TGTGCCAGCAGCTTGGGAACAGGGATGAATACGCAGTATTTT	CASSLGTGMNTQYF